This T cell receptor (beta chain) emerged from a study of blood T cell repertoires in COVID-19. Measured with immunoSEQ multiplex PCR; TCRdb has only the in-frame clones, and not every one. This sample has around 400,000 clones, with 85% to 90% found just once. V lost 5 bases to trimming and J lost 5 bases; unmatched junction nucleotides: 7. CDR1 SGHTA and CDR2 FQGTGA come from the germline V gene. The CDR3 length is 16 residues. This clone appeared a single time. This chain connects TRBV7-3 to TRBJ2-3; 13 bases line up with TRBD2. This clonotype originated in a woman aged 25 to 39 who had recovered from COVID-19. The source material was PBMCs or T cells enriched from blood (not recorded which). The DNA for the CDR3 is TGTGCCAGCAGCCCCGGACTAGCGGGAGTACAAGATACGCAGTATTTT. It encodes CASSPGLAGVQDTQYF. The full variable domain, its missing parts supplied by reference TRBV7-3 and TRBJ2-3, is GAGVSQTPSNKVTEKGKYVELRCDPISGHTALYWYRQSLGQGPEFLIYFQGTGAADDSGLPNDRFFAVRPEGSVSTLKIQRTERGDSAVYLCASSPGLAGVQDTQYFGPGTRLTVL.